One and the same sample provided the 21 T cell receptor beta chains below, sequenced in a study of CD8 T cells in ankylosing spondylitis (dated 2017 in TCRdb). The library was made by 5' RACE. Data came from an Illumina HiSeq 2500. Using fastp at Q25 and MiXCR, TCRdb reprocessed the public reads and kept productive beta chains. Duplicate CDR3 protein sequences are folded into a single record with the most common DNA and genes. The sample table lists 220,000 or so distinct CDR3 sequences, more than 9% of them with a count of one. The ten largest account for less than 25% of the sample. The sequencing input was blood, either unsorted or a sorted T cell fraction (not recorded which). These receptors were collected from a male donor with ankylosing spondylitis or in good health (not recorded which).

At least ten counts were recorded for this clonotype. This chain connects TRBV6-1 to TRBJ2-5, with 10 nucleotides matching TRBD1. This CDR3 is 15 amino acids long. Per the germline V gene, CDR1 is MNHNS and CDR2 is SASEGT. V was pared by 5 bases and J by 3 bases, with 6 bases of the junction left unmatched. CDR3 loop: CASSRTGGVEETQYF. The CDR3 bases are TGTGCCAGCAGTAGGACAGGGGGAGTGGAAGAGACCCAGTACTTC.

The J gene is TRBJ2-3, the V gene TRBV29-1, with TRBD2 identical over 7 bases. This CDR3 spans 12 amino acids. CDR1 is SQVTM and CDR2 is ANQGSEA in the germline V gene. The V gene end was trimmed by 5 bases and the J gene end by 1 base; junction bases not matched to a gene: 0. CDR3 in DNA: TGCAGCGTTCTAGCGGGCACAGATACGCAGTATTTT. Its translation is CSVLAGTDTQYF.

This clonotype was detected only a few times. V is TRBV20-1 and J is TRBJ2-7; the D gene is possibly TRBD2 (6 bases). The CDR3 is 14 amino acids. The germline gives CDR1 DFQATT, CDR2 SNEGSKA (reference sequence). V shed 0 bases and J shed 2 bases, with 11 bases lying between them. The CDR3 DNA is TGCAGTGCTAGAGATTTGCGGGGCGCCTACGAGCAGTACTTC. Encoded protein: CSARDLRGAYEQYF.

This clonotype occurred many times. This chain connects TRBV27 to TRBJ2-7; 9 bases are a match to TRBD1. J was trimmed by 0 bases and V by 5 bases; bases with no gene match: 5. The CDR3 sequence is 15 residues long. Germline CDR1 and CDR2: MNHEY and SMNVEV (reference sequence). CDR3 nucleotide sequence: TGTGCCAGCAGTAACAGGGGGCAATTCTCCTACGAGCAGTACTTC. Its translation is CASSNRGQFSYEQYF.

This clonotype was observed at least ten times. The genes are TRBV5-1 and TRBJ1-2; TRBD1 might be the D (5 bases). The V end was cut by 2 bases, the J end by 7 bases, with 12 bases between. The CDR3 loop spans 13 amino acids. Germline loops: CDR1 SGHRS, CDR2 YFSETQ. CDR3 DNA sequence: TGCGCCAGCAGCTTCGGGGGGGTCGGTGGCTACACCTTC. Translated: CASSFGGVGGYTF.

This chain connects TRBV5-6 to TRBJ1-4, with TRBD1 identical over 7 bases. Germline V gives CDR1 SGHDT, CDR2 YYEEEE. The CDR3 length is 16 residues. Trimming removed 2 bases from V and 7 bases from J; junction bases left unmatched: 11. CDR3 sequence: CASSFPETGNGEKLFF. The CDR3 coding sequence is TGTGCCAGCAGCTTTCCCGAGACAGGGAACGGTGAAAAACTGTTTTTT.

Details on this clonotype: This may stem from a read error, because a much larger clone lies one nucleotide away. CDR3 DNA: TGTGCCAGCGGCCGGAGTCACGAAAAACTGTTTTTT. Protein sequence: CASGRSHEKLFF. This rearrangement joins TRBV12-3 or TRBV12-4 to TRBJ1-4, with unresolved D. The ends were cut back, 8 bases at V and 8 bases at J, with 12 bases in the middle. This CDR3 is built from 12 residues.

This clonotype has a count of ten or more. This sequence joins TRBV27 and TRBJ2-3, with D tentatively TRBD1 or TRBD2 (5 bases each). Germline loops: CDR1 MNHEY, CDR2 SMNVEV (reference sequence). CDR3 length: 17 residues. V gave up 3 bases and J gave up 0 bases, with 16 bases separating them. The CDR3 coding sequence is TGTGCCAGCAGTTTCTTCAGGGACGCCCCTAGCACAGATACGCAGTATTTT. It is translated as CASSFFRDAPSTDTQYF.

The chain has TRBV6-1 and TRBJ1-2, with 9 bases identical to TRBD1. V was pared by 10 bases and J by 4 bases, with 10 bases of the junction left unmatched. CDR1 and CDR2 from the germline V gene are MNHNS and SASEGT. The CDR3 totals 14 residues. As DNA, the CDR3 is TGTGCCATCAGCTCTGGACAGGGGAGCTATGGCTACACCTTC. Translation gives CAISSGQGSYGYTF.

This clonotype was counted at least ten times. The gene calls are TRBV3-1 and TRBJ2-7, with 7 nucleotides matching TRBD2. Trimming removed 0 bases from V and 13 bases from J; junction bases left unmatched: 6. The CDR3 spans 12 residues. Germline-derived CDR1 and CDR2 are LGHDT and YNNKEL (reference sequence). The CDR3 is CASSQDQRGPYF. CDR3 DNA sequence: TGTGCCAGCAGCCAAGATCAGCGGGGCCCCTACTTC.

This clonotype was seen a handful of times. The genes are TRBV10-3 and TRBJ2-5; D perhaps matches TRBD1 (6 bases). The CDR3 contains 15 residues. Germline V gene sequence: CDR1 ENHRY, CDR2 SYGVKD. Trimming stripped 0 bases from V and 2 bases from J, with 10 bases between. In DNA, the CDR3 is TGTGCCATCAGTGAGTCGCAGACAGGACAAGAGACCCAGTACTTC. As protein: CAISESQTGQETQYF.

At least ten counts were recorded for this clonotype. The CDR3 coding sequence is TGTGCCAGCAGCCTTGGACTGACCATTAGCACAGATACGCAGTATTTT. Its protein product is CASSLGLTISTDTQYF. The chain couples TRBV7-4 to TRBJ2-3, with D possibly matching TRBD2 (5 bases). The CDR3 runs 16 residues. Trimming shortened V by 5 bases and J by 0 bases, and 15 bases separated the two germline ends. Germline V gives CDR1 SGHVT, CDR2 SQSDAQ.

This clonotype showed up many times. The J gene is TRBJ1-2, the V gene TRBV20-1; 8 bases are shared with TRBD1. The junction had 4 bases not matched to a gene; V was cut back by 5 bases and J by 8 bases. In germline, CDR1 is DFQATT, CDR2 SNEGSKA (reference sequence). The length of the CDR3 is 11 residues. The CDR3 region is CSAGQGGGYTF. The CDR3 DNA is TGCAGTGCTGGACAGGGAGGAGGCTACACCTTC.

V usage is TRBV20-1 and J usage is TRBJ2-7; D may be TRBD1 (5 bases). CDR1 is DFQATT, CDR2 SNEGSKA, per germline (reference sequence). V was shortened by 0 bases and J by 4 bases, with 16 bases between the two germline ends. CDR3 size: 15 residues. The CDR3 loop is CSARDPLRVPYEQYF. The CDR3 coding sequence is TGCAGTGCTAGAGATCCCCTCAGGGTTCCTTACGAGCAGTACTTC.

This clonotype was picked up many times. V is TRBV5-1 and J is TRBJ1-2, with unresolved D. The CDR3 has 15 residues. The V gene lost 0 bases and the J gene lost 3 bases, with 12 bases spanning the gap. The germline gives CDR1 SGHRS, CDR2 YFSETQ. The CDR3 is CASSLGSAEHYGYTF. Here the CDR3 DNA reads TGCGCCAGCAGCTTGGGATCTGCAGAGCACTATGGCTACACCTTC.

This clonotype occurred a few times. The V gene is TRBV5-6, the J gene TRBJ2-3, with D unresolved. The CDR3 runs 16 residues. The germline V gene has CDR1 SGHDT and CDR2 YYEEEE. Trimming stripped 0 bases from V and 5 bases from J, with 16 bases between. DNA of the CDR3: TGTGCCAGCAGCTTGGACGGGCTCTCGAAACTAGATACGCAGTATTTT. It is translated as CASSLDGLSKLDTQYF.

The chain employs TRBV7-8 and TRBJ2-1; TRBD1 matches 9 bases. The V and J ends lost 5 bases and 6 bases, in that order; junction bases with no gene match: 14. Germline V gene lookup returns CDR1 SGHVS and CDR2 FQNEAQ. The CDR3 covers 17 residues. The CDR3: CASSALDRDRACNEQFF. DNA of the CDR3: TGTGCCAGCAGCGCCCTGGATAGGGACAGGGCCTGCAATGAGCAGTTCTTC.

This clonotype was recorded many times. This chain joins TRBV5-1 and TRBJ2-6; no clear D gene. V gave up 4 bases and J gave up 0 bases, with 14 bases separating them. This CDR3 has 17 amino acids. Germline CDR1 and CDR2: SGHRS and YFSETQ. In nucleotides, the CDR3 is TGCGCCAGCAGCGTCGGACCGCCGACCTCTGGGGCCAACGTCCTGACTTTC. It specifies CASSVGPPTSGANVLTF.

This clonotype was observed a few times. The genes are TRBV12-3 or TRBV12-4 and TRBJ2-1, with a tentative D call TRBD1 (6 bases). Trimming removed 5 bases at V and 8 bases at J, with 13 bases between. The CDR3 spans 13 residues. The CDR3 nucleotides read TGTGCCAGCAGTAGCTCAGCAGGGGATGAGCAGTTCTTC. It is translated as CASSSSAGDEQFF.

This clonotype showed up just a few times. The chain links TRBV7-9 to TRBJ1-1; 9 nucleotides align to TRBD1. With 6 bases clipped from V and 6 bases from J, the junction kept 8 bases outside the gene matches. Looked up from germline, CDR1 is SEHNR and CDR2 is FQNEAQ (reference sequence). This CDR3 contains 14 residues. Here the CDR3 reads CASSPPGTGPEAFF. The CDR3 DNA follows: TGTGCCAGCAGTCCTCCTGGGACAGGGCCTGAAGCTTTCTTT.

This clonotype occurred many times. This chain joins TRBV20-1 and TRBJ1-4; TRBD1 might be the D (6 bases). The CDR3 covers 15 residues. Trimming took 5 bases from V and 7 from J, leaving 20 bases between them. Germline values: CDR1 DFQATT, CDR2 SNEGSKA (reference sequence). CDR3 region: CSARTGNLGSEKLFF. CDR3 DNA: TGCAGTGCTCGTACAGGGAACCTCGGGAGTGAAAAACTGTTTTTT.